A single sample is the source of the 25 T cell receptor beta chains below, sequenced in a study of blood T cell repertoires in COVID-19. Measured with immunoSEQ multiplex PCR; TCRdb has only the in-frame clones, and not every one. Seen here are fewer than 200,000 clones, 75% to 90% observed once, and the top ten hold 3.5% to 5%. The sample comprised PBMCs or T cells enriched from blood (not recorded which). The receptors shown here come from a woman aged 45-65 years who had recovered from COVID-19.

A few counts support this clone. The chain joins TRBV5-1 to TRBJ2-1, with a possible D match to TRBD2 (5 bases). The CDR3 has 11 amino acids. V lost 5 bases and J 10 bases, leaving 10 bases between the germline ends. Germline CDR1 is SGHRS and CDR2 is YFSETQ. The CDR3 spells CASRWGEEQFF. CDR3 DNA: TGCGCCAGCAGGTGGGGAGAAGAGCAGTTCTTC.

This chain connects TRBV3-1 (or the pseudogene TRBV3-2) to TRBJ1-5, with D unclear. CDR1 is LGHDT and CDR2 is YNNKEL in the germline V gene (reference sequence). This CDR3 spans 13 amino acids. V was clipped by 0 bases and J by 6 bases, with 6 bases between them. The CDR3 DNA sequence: TGTGCCAGCAGCCAAGATACGGGTCAGCCCCAGCATTTT. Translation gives CASSQDTGQPQHF.

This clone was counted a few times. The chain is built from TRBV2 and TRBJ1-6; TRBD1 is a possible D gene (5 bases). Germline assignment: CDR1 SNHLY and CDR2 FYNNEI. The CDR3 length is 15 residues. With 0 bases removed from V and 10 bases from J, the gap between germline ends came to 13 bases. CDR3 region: CASSEAQGVRSPLHF. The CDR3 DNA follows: TGTGCCAGCAGTGAAGCCCAGGGTGTACGGTCACCCCTCCACTTT.

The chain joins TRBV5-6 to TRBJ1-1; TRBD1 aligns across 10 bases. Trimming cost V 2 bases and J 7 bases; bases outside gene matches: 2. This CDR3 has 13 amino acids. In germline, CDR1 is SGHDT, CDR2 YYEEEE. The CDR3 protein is CASSLWTGGEAFF. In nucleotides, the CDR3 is TGTGCCAGCAGCTTATGGACAGGGGGTGAAGCTTTCTTT.

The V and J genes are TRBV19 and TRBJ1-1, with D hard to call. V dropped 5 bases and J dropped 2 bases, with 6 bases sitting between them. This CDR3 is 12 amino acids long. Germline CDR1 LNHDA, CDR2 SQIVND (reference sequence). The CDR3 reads CASSLRNTEAFF. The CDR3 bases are TGTGCCAGTAGTTTGCGTAACACTGAAGCTTTCTTT.

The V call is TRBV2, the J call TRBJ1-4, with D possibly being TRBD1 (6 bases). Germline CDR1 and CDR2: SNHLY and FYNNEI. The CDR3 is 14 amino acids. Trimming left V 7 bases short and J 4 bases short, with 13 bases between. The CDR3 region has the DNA TGTGCCAGCATGCAGCAGGGGCTTAATGAAAAACTGTTTTTT. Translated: CASMQQGLNEKLFF.

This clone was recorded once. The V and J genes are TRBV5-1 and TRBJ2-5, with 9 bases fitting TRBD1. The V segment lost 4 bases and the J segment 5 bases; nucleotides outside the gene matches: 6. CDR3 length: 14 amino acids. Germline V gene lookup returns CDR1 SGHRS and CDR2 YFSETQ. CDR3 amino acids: CASSLGQGSETQYF. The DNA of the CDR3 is TGCGCCAGCAGCCTCGGACAGGGGTCGGAGACCCAGTACTTC. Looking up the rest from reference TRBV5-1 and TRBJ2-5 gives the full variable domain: KAGVTQTPRYLIKTRGQQVTLSCSPISGHRSVSWYQQTPGQGLQFLFEYFSETQRNKGNFPGRFSGRQFSNSRSEMNVSTLELGDSALYLCASSLGQGSETQYFGPGTRLLVL.

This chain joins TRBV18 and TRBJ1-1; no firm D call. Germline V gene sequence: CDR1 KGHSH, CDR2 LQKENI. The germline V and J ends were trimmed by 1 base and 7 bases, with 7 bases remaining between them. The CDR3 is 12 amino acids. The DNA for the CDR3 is TGTGCCAGCTCACCACGCGCTGGTGAAGCTTTCTTT. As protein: CASSPRAGEAFF.

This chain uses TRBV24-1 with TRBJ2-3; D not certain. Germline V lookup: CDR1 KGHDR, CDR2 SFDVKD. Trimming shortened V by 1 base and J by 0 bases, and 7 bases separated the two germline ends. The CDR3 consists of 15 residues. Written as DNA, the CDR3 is TGTGCCACCAGTGATTTTAGATTAAGCACAGATACGCAGTATTTT. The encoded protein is CATSDFRLSTDTQYF.

The CDR3 DNA reads TGTGCCAGCAGTGCATTACAGGGCCGCTATGGCTACACCTTC. Its translation is CASSALQGRYGYTF. The chain carries TRBV27 and TRBJ1-2; maybe TRBD1 (6 bases). Trimming took 5 bases from V and 4 from J, leaving 14 bases between them. Per germline, CDR1 MNHEY and CDR2 SMNVEV (reference sequence). CDR3 length: 14 residues.

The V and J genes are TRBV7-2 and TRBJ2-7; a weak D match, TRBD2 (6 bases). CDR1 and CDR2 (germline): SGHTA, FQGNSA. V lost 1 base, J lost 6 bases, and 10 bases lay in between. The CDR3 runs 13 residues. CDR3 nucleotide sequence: TGTGCCAGCAGCTTAGAGCGGGTAAGCGAGCAGTACGTC. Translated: CASSLERVSEQYV.

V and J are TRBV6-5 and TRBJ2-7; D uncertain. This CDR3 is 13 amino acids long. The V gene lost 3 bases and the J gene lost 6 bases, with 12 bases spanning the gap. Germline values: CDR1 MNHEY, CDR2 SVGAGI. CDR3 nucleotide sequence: TGTGCCAGCAGTTATAGCAGTTTGGGCGAGCAGTACGTC. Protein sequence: CASSYSSLGEQYV.

CDR3 loop: CASSGGYQPQHF. The CDR3 nucleotides are TGTGCCAGCAGTGGGGGCTATCAGCCCCAGCATTTT. The gene calls are TRBV28 and TRBJ1-5, with D perhaps matching TRBD1 (6 bases). CDR1 and CDR2 from the germline V gene are MDHEN and SYDVKM. V lost 5 bases and J 5 bases, leaving 7 bases between the germline ends. The CDR3 is 12 residues long. Full variable domain (rest looked up from reference TRBV28 and TRBJ1-5): DVKVTQSSRYLVKRTGEKVFLECVQDMDHENMFWYRQDPGLGLRLIYFSYDVKMKEKGDIPEGYSVSREKKERFSLILESASTNQTSMYLCASSGGYQPQHFGDGTRLSIL.

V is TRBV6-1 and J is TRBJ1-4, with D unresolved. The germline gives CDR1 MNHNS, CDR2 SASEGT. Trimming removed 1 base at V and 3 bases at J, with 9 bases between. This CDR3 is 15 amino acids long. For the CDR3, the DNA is TGTGCCAGCAGTGAAGTTCGGGGTGCTAATGAAAAACTGTTTTTT. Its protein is CASSEVRGANEKLFF.

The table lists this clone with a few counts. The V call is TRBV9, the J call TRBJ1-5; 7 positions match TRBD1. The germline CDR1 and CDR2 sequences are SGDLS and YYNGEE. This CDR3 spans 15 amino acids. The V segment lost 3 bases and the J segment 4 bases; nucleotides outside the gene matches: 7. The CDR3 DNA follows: TGTGCCAGCAGCGCTGCAGGGGGGCCGAATCAGCCCCAGCATTTT. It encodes CASSAAGGPNQPQHF.

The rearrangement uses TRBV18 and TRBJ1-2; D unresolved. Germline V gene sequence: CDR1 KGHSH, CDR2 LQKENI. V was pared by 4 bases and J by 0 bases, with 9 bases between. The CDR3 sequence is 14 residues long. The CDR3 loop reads CASSLEVSNYGYTF. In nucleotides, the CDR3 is TGTGCCAGCTCACTTGAGGTTTCTAACTATGGCTACACCTTC.

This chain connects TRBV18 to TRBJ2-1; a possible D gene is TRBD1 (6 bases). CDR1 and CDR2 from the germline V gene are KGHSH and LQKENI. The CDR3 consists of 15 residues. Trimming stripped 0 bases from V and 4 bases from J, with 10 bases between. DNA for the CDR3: TGTGCCAGCTCACCACCCAGGGGACGTTACAATGAGCAGTTCTTC. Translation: CASSPPRGRYNEQFF.

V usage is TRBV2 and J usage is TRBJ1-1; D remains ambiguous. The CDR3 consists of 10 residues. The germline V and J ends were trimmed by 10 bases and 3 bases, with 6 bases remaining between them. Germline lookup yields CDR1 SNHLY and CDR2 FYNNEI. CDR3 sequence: CATRDTEAFF. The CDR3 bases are TGTGCCACACGGGACACTGAAGCTTTCTTT. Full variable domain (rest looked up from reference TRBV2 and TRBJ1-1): EPEVTQTPSHQVTQMGQEVILRCVPISNHLYFYWYRQILGQKVEFLVSFYNNEISEKSEIFDDQFSVERPDGSNFTLKIRSTKLEDSAMYFCATRDTEAFFGQGTRLTVV.

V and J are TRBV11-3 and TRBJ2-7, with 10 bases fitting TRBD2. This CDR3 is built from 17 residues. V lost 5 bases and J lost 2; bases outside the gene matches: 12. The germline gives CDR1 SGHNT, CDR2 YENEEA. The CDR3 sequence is CASSPGAGLAGAYEQYV. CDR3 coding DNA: TGTGCCAGCAGCCCTGGGGCCGGGCTAGCGGGAGCCTACGAGCAGTACGTC.

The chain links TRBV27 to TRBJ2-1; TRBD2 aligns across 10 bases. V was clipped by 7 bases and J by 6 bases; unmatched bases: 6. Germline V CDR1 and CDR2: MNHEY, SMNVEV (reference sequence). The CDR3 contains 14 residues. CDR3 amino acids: CASKRAGGRNEQFF. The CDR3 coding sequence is TGTGCCAGCAAGCGAGCGGGAGGGCGCAATGAGCAGTTCTTC.

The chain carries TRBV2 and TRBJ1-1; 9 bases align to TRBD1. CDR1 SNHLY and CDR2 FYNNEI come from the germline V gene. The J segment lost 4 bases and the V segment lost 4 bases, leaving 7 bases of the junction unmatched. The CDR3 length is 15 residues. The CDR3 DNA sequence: TGTGCCAGCAGTGGGGGACAGGGTCGGTTCACTGAAGCTTTCTTT. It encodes CASSGGQGRFTEAFF. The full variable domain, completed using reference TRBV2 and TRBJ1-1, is EPEVTQTPSHQVTQMGQEVILRCVPISNHLYFYWYRQILGQKVEFLVSFYNNEISEKSEIFDDQFSVERPDGSNFTLKIRSTKLEDSAMYFCASSGGQGRFTEAFFGQGTRLTVV.

The CDR3 region is CASSPWSGSGGETQYF. The CDR3 DNA is TGTGCCAGCAGCCCATGGAGCGGGAGCGGGGGGGAGACCCAGTACTTC. The chain uses TRBV11-3 and TRBJ2-5; 9 bases align to TRBD2. With V trimmed by 5 bases and J by 5 bases, 12 bases remained unmatched. Germline CDR1 and CDR2: SGHNT and YENEEA. The CDR3 totals 16 residues.

This CDR3 is CASGLQAATEAFF. The CDR3 DNA sequence: TGTGCTAGTGGTTTGCAGGCAGCCACTGAAGCTTTCTTT. J is TRBJ1-1 and V is TRBV12-5; D not resolved. This CDR3 is 13 amino acids long. Germline lookup yields CDR1 LGHNT and CDR2 FRNRAP. V lost 2 bases and J 4 bases, leaving 8 bases between the germline ends.

CDR3: CAWSADRFSYNSPLHF. CDR3 nucleotides: TGTGCCTGGAGTGCGGACAGGTTCTCCTATAATTCACCCCTCCACTTT. The gene calls are TRBV30 and TRBJ1-6; 7 bases align to TRBD1. The CDR3 extends over 16 amino acids. Germline V gene sequence: CDR1 GTSNPN, CDR2 SVGIG (reference sequence). V shed 1 base and J 0 bases; nucleotides not matched to a gene: 3.

The CDR3 region is CASSPRRTSVADTQYF. In nucleotides, the CDR3 is TGTGCCAGCAGCCCCCGGCGGACTAGCGTGGCAGATACGCAGTATTTT. The rearrangement uses TRBV7-2 and TRBJ2-3; 9 bases align to TRBD2. Germline-derived CDR1 and CDR2 are SGHTA and FQGNSA. The CDR3 runs to 16 residues. Trimming removed 5 bases from V and 4 bases from J; junction bases left unmatched: 10.